Here is one T cell receptor beta chain with its context. Its specificity is not known. TCRdb keeps only in-frame clones here, not all; method: immunoSEQ multiplex PCR. The table records over 15,000 clones, under 75% of them present only once. These data belong to a study of tumor-infiltrating lymphocytes in localized non-small cell lung cancer. Overall study findings and caveats: Compared with uninvolved lung, tumors showed higher T cell infiltration by TCRbeta sequencing. Tumor T-cell fraction was not associated with recurrence-free survival.

Trimming cost V 3 bases and J 4 bases, with 9 bases left between them. Germline values: CDR1 SGHRS, CDR2 YFSETQ. The CDR3 sequence is 13 residues long. The sequencing input was lung tumor tissue. This sequence originates from a human donor with non-small cell lung cancer. V is TRBV5-1 and J is TRBJ2-3; D is uncertain. The CDR3 protein is CASSSPSSDTQYF. Written as DNA, the CDR3 is TGCGCCAGCAGCTCCCCGTCGTCAGATACGCAGTATTTT.